This note documents a single T cell receptor (beta chain) sequence. Profiled with immunoSEQ multiplex PCR; TCRdb holds only in-frame clones, not every one. The table lists hundreds of thousands of clones, around 84% of them singletons. Cohort 3 recovered donors had two negative PCRs, clearance, or symptom resolution. This sample was included in a study of blood T cell repertoires in COVID-19. Study-wide background: Sources were T cells, B-cell-depleted T cells, or PBMCs; the material itself was cDNA or gDNA.

The CDR3 is 12 residues long. Trimming left V 6 bases short and J 7 bases short, with 12 bases between. CDR1 MNHEY and CDR2 SVGAGI come from the germline V gene. The source of this sequence is a man aged 35 to 55 who had recovered from COVID-19. The sample comprised PBMCs or T cells enriched from blood (not recorded which). The chain employs TRBV6-5 and TRBJ1-1, with unresolved D. As DNA, the CDR3 is TGTGCCAGCAGGGCCAGGTCCCTTGAAGCTTTCTTT. It yields the protein CASRARSLEAFF.